This T cell receptor beta chain was sequenced in a study of T cell responses to AZD1222 COVID-19 vaccine. Study-wide findings and caveats: Along spike, vaccine-associated CD4 TCRs were found throughout, with dominance at 160-218 and 743-854.

The ends were cut back, 0 bases at V and 3 bases at J, with 12 bases in the middle. The length of the CDR3 is 16 residues. Germline V gene lookup returns CDR1 MGHRA and CDR2 YSYEKL. About this clone: As yet, its antigen is unknown.

Produced via immunoSEQ multiplex PCR; TCRdb's table is partial and in-frame only. The sample lists some 170,000 clones, 90% to 95% seen once, with about 1.1% in the top ten. The source of this sequence is an adult who received the AZD1222 COVID-19 vaccine. The sample in question was peripheral blood, obtained 28 days after the second AZD1222 dose. The chain carries TRBV4-1 and TRBJ1-3, with D maybe TRBD1 (5 bases). As DNA, the CDR3 is TGCGCCAGCAGCCAAGAGGGGGAGGGCAATGGAAACACCATATATTTT. It codes for CASSQEGEGNGNTIYF.